This T cell receptor beta chain was found in a study of cytomegalovirus exposure and HLA in healthy donors. In the study overall: The roughly 100 million unique TCR beta sequences, from 150 million to 200 million T cells, were found by an earlier analysis.

Germline V gene data show CDR1 as SEHNR and CDR2 as FQNEAQ (reference sequence). CDR3 size: 16 residues. With 6 bases clipped from V and 0 bases from J, the junction kept 6 bases outside the gene matches. Findings and limits, study-wide: Some V segments (TRBV6-2 and TRBV6-3 among them) were excluded as indistinguishable. As was reported, the classifier diagnosed cytomegalovirus status with high specificity and sensitivity. Trimming of TCR beta V- and J-genes showed a link, identified in a later analysis, to a missense DCLRE1C variant.

As for this clone: Its antigen is unidentified. This same CDR3 is encoded by further DNA sequences in the sample.

Use of 60 Vbeta and 13 Jbeta primers characterized the PCR. Clones were read by immunoSEQ multiplex PCR, and TCRdb kept only the in-frame ones, dropping some. The table lists roughly 140,000 clones, approximately 80% of them singletons. The source of this sequence is a woman aged 40-49 years in good health and CMV-seropositive. V usage is TRBV7-9 and J usage is TRBJ2-3, with 10 bases matching TRBD2. The sequenced sample consisted of PBMCs. This chain's CDR3 is CASRNSGGTSTDTQYF. As DNA, the CDR3 is TGTGCCAGCAGAAATAGCGGGGGGACTAGCACAGATACGCAGTATTTT.